At least ten counts were recorded for the clone carrying this T cell receptor beta chain. What it binds is not known. Unique molecular identifiers were added to individual cDNA molecules. Via MiXCR, TCRdb re-called the 5' RACE reads, giving one row per CDR3 protein. The sample holds tens of thousands of distinct CDR3 sequences; about 15% are singletons and the top ten take 0.5% to 0.75%. The data belong to a study of early T cells in non-severe SARS-CoV-2 infection. Study summary: The chains were unpaired, and the sequenced material was bulk RNA from unsorted whole blood.

Study-wide results and limits: The study's VDJdb matching favored anti-spike CD8 responses and missed private and CD4 specificities.

The CDR3 spans 15 residues. CDR1 MNHEY and CDR2 SVGAGI come from the germline V gene. The V gene end was trimmed by 5 bases and the J gene end by 4 bases; junction bases not matched to a gene: 9. This TCR was sampled from an adult who was a healthcare worker with PCR-confirmed SARS-CoV-2 infection or an uninfected control (not recorded which). Sequenced material: whole blood. The genes are TRBV6-5 and TRBJ2-5, with 8 bases aligning to TRBD1. CDR3 loop: CASSVDRGGRETQYF. CDR3 in DNA: TGTGCCAGCAGTGTAGACAGGGGAGGACGAGAGACCCAGTACTTC.